The 31 T cell receptor beta chains presented below share a single source sample, sequenced in a study of neurological immune-mediated disorders. TCRdb analysed the 5' RACE reads with MiXCR anew, one entry per CDR3 protein. The table shows about 74,000 distinct CDR3 sequences, with roughly 5.6% occurring only once. Sequencing was done on a sample of PBMCs. The receptors here all came from a man aged 18-30 years with multiple sclerosis.

This clonotype was seen ten or more times. The chain couples TRBV20-1 to TRBJ1-1; weak D call: TRBD1 (5 bases). V shed 5 bases and J shed 1 base, with 8 bases lying between them. Germline CDR1 DFQATT, CDR2 SNEGSKA (reference sequence). This CDR3 has 12 residues. CDR3 protein: CSARGGNTEAFF. In DNA form, the CDR3 reads TGCAGTGCTCGGGGGGGGAACACTGAAGCTTTCTTT.

This clonotype was seen ten or more times. J is TRBJ2-2 and V is TRBV5-5; 10 positions match TRBD2. The CDR3 loop spans 15 amino acids. The germline CDR1 and CDR2 sequences are SGHKS and YYEKEE (reference sequence). V trimming: 4 bases; J trimming: 4 bases; junction bases outside the gene matches: 4. The CDR3 DNA sequence: TGTGCCAGCAGCCAGGGACTAGCGATCACCGGGGAGCTGTTTTTT. This translates into CASSQGLAITGELFF.

This clonotype was observed many times. The chain has TRBV20-1 and TRBJ2-7, with D possibly TRBD2 on 6 matching bases. This CDR3 contains 14 residues. Looked up from germline, CDR1 is DFQATT and CDR2 is SNEGSKA (reference sequence). Trimming shortened V by 4 bases and J by 6 bases, and 19 bases separated the two germline ends. Written as DNA, the CDR3 is TGCAGTGCTATACGCGGGGTAGTCGCTTCCGAGCAGTACTTC. Protein sequence: CSAIRGVVASEQYF.

This clonotype was seen repeatedly, ten times or more. The V and J genes are TRBV3-1 and TRBJ2-2, with TRBD2 identical over 11 bases. The V gene end was trimmed by 1 base and the J gene end by 3 bases; junction bases not matched to a gene: 4. Germline CDR1 reads LGHDT; CDR2 reads YNNKEL (reference sequence). The CDR3 is 17 amino acids. DNA for the CDR3: TGTGCCAGCAGCCAAGTAGCGGGGGGGCCGTACACCGGGGAGCTGTTTTTT. Translation gives CASSQVAGGPYTGELFF.

In its sample, this clonotype was seen many times. The V and J genes are TRBV5-1 and TRBJ2-7, with D maybe TRBD1 (5 bases). Trimming removed 0 bases at V and 5 bases at J, with 15 bases between. Germline V gene data show CDR1 as SGHRS and CDR2 as YFSETQ. The CDR3 has 15 amino acids. The DNA for the CDR3 is TGCGCCAGCAGCTTGGGCCGCCCAGGGCTCCACGAGCAGTACTTC. It encodes CASSLGRPGLHEQYF.

This clonotype was seen many times. CDR3 bases: TGTGCCACCAGTGATTCGGGGGACAGGGATGTTGGCTACACCTTC. Protein product: CATSDSGDRDVGYTF. This chain connects TRBV24-1 to TRBJ1-2; the match to TRBD1 covers 9 bases. CDR3 length: 15 residues. Germline loops: CDR1 KGHDR, CDR2 SFDVKD. J lost 7 bases, V lost 2 bases, and 7 bases had no gene match.

This clonotype was counted ten times or more. The gene calls are TRBV20-1 and TRBJ1-5; D is ambiguous. Germline V lookup: CDR1 DFQATT, CDR2 SNEGSKA (reference sequence). V dropped 4 bases and J dropped 4 bases, with 8 bases sitting between them. CDR3 length: 12 residues. The CDR3 here is CSAIFENQPQHF. CDR3 coding DNA: TGCAGTGCTATCTTTGAAAATCAGCCCCAGCATTTT.

This clonotype came up many times. This sequence joins TRBV6-1 and TRBJ1-1; D is unresolved. The CDR3 has 13 residues. V lost 4 bases to trimming and J lost 6 bases, with 12 bases between them. The V gene's germline CDR1 is MNHNS and CDR2 SASEGT. CDR3 residues: CASSGFRTSEAFF. The CDR3 DNA is TGTGCCAGCAGTGGATTCCGGACCTCTGAAGCTTTCTTT.

This clonotype was recorded many times. The DNA of the CDR3 is TGCAGCGCCCACGGGCAGAAGGGGACTGAAGCTTTCTTT. Residues: CSAHGQKGTEAFF. V is TRBV29-1 and J is TRBJ1-1, with TRBD1 as a possible D gene (5 bases). Deletions cut 7 bases from V and 5 bases from J, with 17 bases between. CDR1 and CDR2 (germline): SQVTM, ANQGSEA. This CDR3 is 13 amino acids long.

This clonotype appeared many times. The chain couples TRBV5-1 to TRBJ2-3; D gene ambiguous. Looked up from germline, CDR1 is SGHRS and CDR2 is YFSETQ. Trimming took 4 bases from V and 6 from J, leaving 12 bases between them. The length of the CDR3 is 13 residues. Here the CDR3 reads CASSPSFVDTQYF. The CDR3 nucleotides read TGCGCCAGCAGCCCCTCCTTCGTTGATACGCAGTATTTT.

The chain recombines TRBV19 with TRBJ1-2; D is perhaps TRBD1 (6 bases). V dropped 0 bases and J dropped 8 bases, with 13 bases sitting between them. The CDR3 runs 14 residues. CDR1 and CDR2 from the germline V gene are LNHDA and SQIVND (reference sequence). CDR3 bases: TGTGCCAGTAGTATAGAGGGGGCAGGGATCGGCTACACCTTC. Protein: CASSIEGAGIGYTF.

This chain uses TRBV24-1 with TRBJ2-3; 9 bases are a match to TRBD1. V shed 3 bases and J 4 bases; nucleotides not matched to a gene: 1. In germline, CDR1 is KGHDR, CDR2 SFDVKD. This CDR3 comprises 14 residues. The CDR3 bases are TGTGCCACCAGTGATCGGACAGGGGCAGATACGCAGTATTTT. As protein: CATSDRTGADTQYF.

About this clonotype itself: The junction shows a germline mismatch at one end, possibly a read error. The chain uses TRBV7-7 and TRBJ2-3; possibly TRBD2 for D (6 bases). Germline V gives CDR1 SSHAT, CDR2 FNYEAQ (reference sequence). This CDR3 contains 15 residues. The CDR3 reads CASRPLASSTDTQYF. CDR3 bases: TGTGCTAGCAGACCTCTAGCGTCTAGCACAGATACGCAGTATTTT.

This clonotype was seen ten or more times. In DNA, the CDR3 is TGTGCCACCAGCAACCGACAGGGTTGGGGGGAGCTGTTTTTT. It specifies CATSNRQGWGELFF. The chain couples TRBV15 to TRBJ2-2; 7 bases map to TRBD1. Germline V lookup: CDR1 LNHNV, CDR2 YYDKDF (reference sequence). V was pared by 4 bases and J by 8 bases, with 7 bases of the junction left unmatched. CDR3 length: 14 amino acids.

This clonotype was picked up many times. J is TRBJ2-1 and V is TRBV10-1; 10 bases align to TRBD1. Germline V gene sequence: CDR1 WNHNN, CDR2 SYGVQD (reference sequence). V lost 5 bases, J lost 8 bases, and 9 bases stayed unmatched. This CDR3 is built from 15 residues. The DNA for the CDR3 is TGCGCCAGCAGTCCCGGGACAGGGGAAGCTGATGAGCAGTTCTTC. Its translation is CASSPGTGEADEQFF.

This clonotype was recorded many times. This sequence joins TRBV7-9 and TRBJ1-1; 8 nucleotides match TRBD1. The V gene's germline CDR1 is SEHNR and CDR2 FQNEAQ (reference sequence). CDR3 length equals 15 residues. After removal of 5 bases from V and 1 base from J, the junction contained 6 bases not matched to a gene. The chain's CDR3 is CASSRGTGGNTEAFF. In DNA, the CDR3 is TGTGCCAGCAGCCGAGGCACAGGGGGGAACACTGAAGCTTTCTTT. Full variable domain (outside the CDR3, taken from reference TRBV7-9 and TRBJ1-1): DTGVSQNPRHKITKRGQNVTFRCDPISEHNRLYWYRQTLGQGPEFLTYFQNEAQLEKSRLLSDRFSAERPKGSFSTLEIQRTEQGDSAMYLCASSRGTGGNTEAFFGQGTRLTVV.

This clonotype was recorded at least ten times. The rearrangement links TRBV10-3 to TRBJ2-1, with a weak D call TRBD1 (6 bases). Per the germline V gene, CDR1 is ENHRY and CDR2 is SYGVKD. Trimming took 4 bases from V and 8 from J, leaving 15 bases between them. The CDR3 has 14 amino acids. CDR3 in DNA: TGTGCCATCAGTGTAGACAGGTTCAACGATGAGCAGTTCTTC. It translates to CAISVDRFNDEQFF.

This clonotype was seen repeatedly, ten times or more. The gene calls are TRBV9 and TRBJ2-7, with 9 bases aligning to TRBD1. In germline, CDR1 is SGDLS, CDR2 YYNGEE. This CDR3 is 15 amino acids long. Trimming cost V 0 bases and J 2 bases; bases outside gene matches: 3. The DNA for the CDR3 is TGTGCCAGCAGCGTAGCGGGACAGGGAGCCTACGAGCAGTACTTC. It yields the protein CASSVAGQGAYEQYF.

Many counts were recorded for this clonotype. The V gene is TRBV12-3 or TRBV12-4, the J gene TRBJ2-2; D ambiguous. CDR3 length: 13 amino acids. With 2 bases removed from V and 4 bases from J, the gap between germline ends came to 5 bases. CDR3 bases: TGTGCCAGCAGTTTAAACCCCACCGGGGAGCTGTTTTTT. Encoded protein: CASSLNPTGELFF.

This clonotype appeared many times. The V call is TRBV7-2, the J call TRBJ2-3; 9 positions agree with TRBD1. The trim removed 6 bases at V and 0 bases at J, leaving 4 bases unmatched. Germline V gene lookup returns CDR1 SGHTA and CDR2 FQGNSA. The CDR3 has 15 amino acids. The CDR3 DNA follows: TGTGCCAGCAGATTACAGGGGGCTAGCACAGATACGCAGTATTTT. Translated: CASRLQGASTDTQYF.

This clonotype has at least ten counts. This chain links TRBV10-3 with TRBJ2-7, with D unclear. Germline CDR1 reads ENHRY; CDR2 reads SYGVKD. The CDR3 length is 14 residues. V lost 3 bases and J lost 2, with 11 bases in between. The CDR3: CAISDSSLPYEQYF. The CDR3 DNA reads as TGTGCCATCAGTGACTCCAGCCTTCCCTACGAGCAGTACTTC.

This clonotype was counted at least ten times. This rearrangement joins TRBV20-1 to TRBJ2-1, with D unclear. There are 15 residues in the CDR3. Germline loops: CDR1 DFQATT, CDR2 SNEGSKA (reference sequence). V lost 1 base, J lost 9 bases, and 19 bases lay in between. The CDR3, as DNA: TGCAGTGCTAGAGTGTCCGCAACCCCTCTTTTTGAGCAGTTCTTC. Protein product: CSARVSATPLFEQFF.

This chain uses TRBV7-6 with TRBJ2-1; 8 bases agree with TRBD2. CDR1 is SGHVS and CDR2 is FNYEAQ in the germline V gene. The ends lost 1 base at V and 4 bases at J; junction bases unmatched: 3. The CDR3 is 15 residues long. CDR3 nucleotide sequence: TGTGCCAGCAGCTTAGGGCGGGGGGATTACAATGAGCAGTTCTTC. Its protein is CASSLGRGDYNEQFF.

The table lists this clonotype with many counts. This sequence joins TRBV7-8 and TRBJ2-7; either TRBD1 or TRBD2 may supply D (5 bases each). Germline V gene lookup returns CDR1 SGHVS and CDR2 FQNEAQ. With 4 bases removed from V and 6 bases from J, the gap between germline ends came to 22 bases. The CDR3 runs 16 residues. CDR3 residues: CASSSYLAGALSEQYF. The CDR3 DNA sequence: TGTGCCAGCAGCTCCTATTTGGCCGGGGCCTTATCCGAGCAGTACTTC.

This clonotype has at least ten counts. V is TRBV12-3 or TRBV12-4 and J is TRBJ1-5, with a tentative D call TRBD1 (5 bases). Trimming removed 6 bases from V and 10 bases from J, with 10 bases in between. The CDR3 totals 11 residues. CDR3 sequence reads: CASSVTGPQHF. CDR3 nucleotide sequence: TGTGCCAGCAGCGTTACAGGACCCCAGCATTTT.

This clonotype was found a few times. A much larger clone sits a single nucleotide away, making a read error possible. The rearrangement uses TRBV6-6 and TRBJ1-3; weak D call: TRBD1 (5 bases). The CDR3 has 13 amino acids. In germline, CDR1 is MNHNY, CDR2 SVGAGI (reference sequence). Deletions cut 3 bases from V and 7 bases from J, with 10 bases between. CDR3: CASSYGTGNTIYF. The CDR3 bases are TGTGCCAGCAGTTATGGGACGGGGAACACCATATATTTT.

This clonotype was picked up many times. This chain links TRBV29-1 with TRBJ2-6; tentatively, D is TRBD1 or TRBD2 (6 bases each). Trimming took off 4 bases at V and 2 bases at J, with 9 bases between the two ends. Germline V CDR1 and CDR2: SQVTM, ANQGSEA. This CDR3 is built from 14 residues. CDR3 sequence reads: CSVVGGTGANVLTF. CDR3 in DNA: TGCAGCGTTGTCGGGGGCACTGGGGCCAACGTCCTGACTTTC.

This clonotype was picked up many times. The chain employs TRBV20-1 and TRBJ1-5, with unresolved D. The CDR3 contains 13 residues. Trimming removed 7 bases at V and 3 bases at J, with 13 bases between. Germline values: CDR1 DFQATT, CDR2 SNEGSKA (reference sequence). The chain's CDR3 is CSVGSQANQPQHF. The CDR3 DNA is TGCAGTGTCGGTTCGCAGGCCAATCAGCCCCAGCATTTT.

The table lists this clonotype with many counts. The chain couples TRBV4-2 to TRBJ1-2, with D perhaps matching TRBD1 (5 bases). CDR3 length: 17 residues. The V gene's germline CDR1 is LGHNA and CDR2 YNFKEQ. Deletions cut 2 bases from V and 0 bases from J, with 16 bases between. This chain's CDR3 is CASSQSQGLFANYGYTF. The DNA of the CDR3 is TGTGCCAGCAGCCAAAGCCAGGGACTATTCGCTAACTATGGCTACACCTTC.

At least ten counts were recorded for this clonotype. This chain joins TRBV11-2 and TRBJ2-3; no definite D call. Germline CDR1 reads SGHAT; CDR2 reads FQNNGV. V was pared by 1 base and J by 0 bases, with 8 bases between. The CDR3 covers 15 residues. The CDR3 DNA follows: TGTGCCAGCAGCTTAGTGGGCATGAGCACAGATACGCAGTATTTT. Translated, it gives CASSLVGMSTDTQYF.

This clonotype showed up many times. The CDR3 sequence is CASSYLLYSRDEKLFF. CDR3 nucleotide sequence: TGTGCCAGCAGCTACCTCTTATATTCACGGGATGAAAAACTGTTTTTT. The chain uses TRBV5-6 and TRBJ1-4, with no clear D. V was pared by 3 bases and J by 6 bases, with 18 bases between. CDR3 length equals 16 residues. Germline assignment: CDR1 SGHDT and CDR2 YYEEEE.